This T cell receptor beta chain was captured in a study of metastatic and nonmetastatic thyroid tumors. Study outcomes and limitations: For both blood and tumor, malignant thyroid tumors reportedly showed significantly higher TCR beta diversity than benign nodules did.

Germline CDR1 and CDR2: SEHNR and FQNEAQ (reference sequence). CDR3 length: 12 residues. This clone was seen ten or more times. Its antigen is still unknown. This clone may be a read error of a much larger clone one base away. No patient received treatment before thyroid surgery. TCRdb re-called clones via MiXCR from the PCR reads. The table includes 20,000 to 25,000 clones, 9.5% to 15% detected once. J is TRBJ2-7 and V is TRBV7-9, with D perhaps TRBD2 (5 bases). Sequenced sample: blood. The source is a male donor with papillary thyroid cancer or a benign thyroid nodule (not recorded which). Some clones in this sample may be carry-over from other donors' samples. CDR3 in amino acids: CASGLSGYEQYF. The DNA for the CDR3 is TGTGCCAGCGGCTTATCGGGGTACGAGCAGTACTTC.